The clone carrying this TCR beta chain has at least ten counts. Its antigen remains unknown. This sample is drawn from a study of T-cell reconstitution after alpha-beta-depleted transplantation in children. The study, taken as a whole, reports: In patients about two months after transplant, alpha-beta T cells reportedly arose from several hundred expanded graft clones. Some patients' high day-60 TCRbeta diversity was attributed to recipient cells surviving conditioning. Newly generated T cells supplied most T-cell counts and diversity one year post-transplant.

Preparation of the TCRbeta library used unique molecular identifiers. TCRdb used MiXCR to reprocess the PCR reads, holding one entry per CDR3 protein. The data show roughly 790,000 distinct CDR3 sequences, approximately 15% seen once. The V end lost 6 bases, the J end lost 2 bases, and 13 bases lay between the germline ends. Germline values: CDR1 SQVTM, CDR2 ANQGSEA. The CDR3 contains 14 residues. The V call is TRBV29-1, the J call TRBJ2-2; D may be TRBD1 or TRBD2 (5 bases each). The sequences come from PBMCs, mostly from graft donor cells, collected 360 days after TCRalphabeta/CD19-depleted stem cell transplant. The sequence was collected from a male patient aged 10 to 17 who had a stem cell transplant for acute lymphoblastic leukemia, so the T cells may come from the graft donor. The CDR3 protein is CSVAGAPNTGELFF. The CDR3 DNA reads as TGCAGCGTCGCCGGGGCACCTAACACCGGGGAGCTGTTTTTT.